This T cell receptor beta chain was profiled in a study of cytomegalovirus exposure and HLA in healthy donors. Turning to this clone: Its antigen remains unidentified.

The study's findings and limits: The sole available immune exposure information was CMV serostatus. Later analysis suggested links between common viral pathogens and several top significant clusters. It is likely that the observed cluster of highly shared sequence variants was a sequencing artifact. The study labeled 164 TCR beta chains cytomegalovirus-associated.

Trimming cost V 5 bases and J 4 bases, with 16 bases left between them. Germline assignment: CDR1 PRHDT and CDR2 FYEKMQ (reference sequence). The CDR3 extends over 15 amino acids. Use of 60 Vbeta and 13 Jbeta primers characterized the PCR. Using immunoSEQ multiplex PCR, the repertoire was profiled, and TCRdb retains in-frame clones only, with some absent. The sample holds approximately 81,000 clones, 70% to 85% seen once. This sequence joins TRBV13 and TRBJ2-3; D possibly corresponds to TRBD2 (6 bases). This clonotype originated in a woman in her forties or fifties in good health and CMV-seronegative. Sequenced material: PBMCs. CDR3: CASSPGGPGADTQYF. Here the CDR3 DNA reads TGTGCCAGCAGCCCTGGTGGACCGGGGGCAGATACGCAGTATTTT.